The source of this T cell receptor (beta chain) is a study of blood T cell repertoires in COVID-19. Study in general: From the United States, Italy and Spain came samples of acute and convalescent COVID-19. The analysed material was cDNA or gDNA that came from T cells, B-cell-depleted T cells, or PBMCs.

The CDR3 totals 15 residues. Germline V CDR1 and CDR2: SGHTA, FQGNSA. V was trimmed by 1 base and J by 8 bases, leaving 12 bases between them. Those who participated ranged in age from roughly 18 to 89 years and resided in roughly 26 US areas. Allocation to cohorts depended on clinical history reported by the participants. Sequencing used immunoSEQ multiplex PCR; TCRdb keeps in-frame clones, though not all of them. Of 150,000 to 200,000 clones listed, approximately 73% were seen once; the top ten hold about a sixth. The genes are TRBV7-2 and TRBJ2-6; TRBD1 is a possible D gene (5 bases). The sequence was obtained from a woman aged 50 to 60 with acute COVID-19. What was sequenced was PBMCs or T cells enriched from blood (not recorded which). In DNA form, the CDR3 reads TGTGCCAGCAGCTTAGGGCAGGCAGGGACCAACGTCCTGACTTTC. Protein: CASSLGQAGTNVLTF.